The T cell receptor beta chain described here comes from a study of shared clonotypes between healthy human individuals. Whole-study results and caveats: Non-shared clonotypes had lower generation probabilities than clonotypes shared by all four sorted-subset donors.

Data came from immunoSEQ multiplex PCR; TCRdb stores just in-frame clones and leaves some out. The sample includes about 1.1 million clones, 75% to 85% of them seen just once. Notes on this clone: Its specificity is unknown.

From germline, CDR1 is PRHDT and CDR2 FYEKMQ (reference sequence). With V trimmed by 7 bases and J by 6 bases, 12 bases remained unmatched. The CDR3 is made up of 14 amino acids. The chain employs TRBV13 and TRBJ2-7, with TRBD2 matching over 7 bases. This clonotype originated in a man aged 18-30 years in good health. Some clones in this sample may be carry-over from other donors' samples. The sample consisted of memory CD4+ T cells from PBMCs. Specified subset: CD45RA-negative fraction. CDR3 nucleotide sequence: TGTGCCAGCACCTTGGGCGGGAGATATGGCGAGCAGTACTTC. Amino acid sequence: CASTLGGRYGEQYF. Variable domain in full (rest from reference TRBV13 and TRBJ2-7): AAGVIQSPRHLIKEKRETATLKCYPIPRHDTVYWYQQGPGQDPQFLISFYEKMQSDKGSIPDRFSAQQFSDYHSELNMSSLELGDSALYFCASTLGGRYGEQYFGPGTRLTVT.